The sequence of this T cell receptor beta chain was determined in a study of T cells in Graves' hyperthyroidism and ophthalmopathy (dated by TCRdb to about 2019). About the investigation overall: Peripheral blood samples were taken at initial diagnosis, before any treatment was given. To identify distinguishing TCR V-J signatures, a discovery cohort of some 99 patients was used, comprising 43 with Graves' ophthalmopathy and some 60 with stable Graves' hyperthyroidism. Prospective prediction of ophthalmopathy was tested in an independent validation cohort of fewer than 20 hyperthyroidism patients and 15 to 17 patients who later progressed to ophthalmopathy. The 100 discovery patients were randomly divided into training and test sets at a 7:3 ratio. Thyroid tissue and blood T-cell repertoires from roughly 6 Graves' hyperthyroidism patients were also compared in the study. Once sampling was done, hyperthyroidism patients were given methimazole at a starting dose of 30 mg daily, whereas ophthalmopathy patients were given high-dose intravenous methylprednisolone. TCR Vbeta CDR3 sequencing of approximately 140 peripheral blood samples (fewer than 45 ophthalmopathy, about 80 hyperthyroidism and roughly 17 progressor patients) is reported in the paper. Study-wide conclusions, independent of this receptor: Sample size was not statistically predetermined, and investigators were not blinded to group allocation. In validation, progression to ophthalmopathy was predicted by the model with 70.59% sensitivity and around 76% specificity, a median of approximately 7.1 months before onset. Ophthalmopathy was separated from stable hyperthyroidism by a 13 V-J signature model, with about 88% sensitivity and about 81% specificity obtained in cross-validation and 80%/75% obtained in testing. Most expanded thyroid clonotypes (frequency above 0.001) were also detected in blood, a finding suggesting that blood repertoires may reflect thyroid immune responses.

The germline V gene specifies MDHEN as CDR1 and SYDVKM as CDR2. Trimming accounts for 4 bases at V and 11 bases at J, while the number of junction bases matched to no gene is 13. The CDR3 goes from the cysteine to the phenylalanine over 16 residues. CDR3 DNA only is kept here, 48 bases in frame from base 1. The TCR beta CDR3 regions were amplified from RNA transcripts. The TCR CDR3 was subjected to a first round of RT-PCR using the HTBI primer set and the Qiagen OneStep RT-PCR kit. The libraries were constructed in a second round of multiplex PCR and then size-selected and purified. Paired-end sequencing of the libraries was performed with 100 bp reads on an Illumina HiSeq2000. The published analysis was carried out like this. SOAPnuke was used to process the raw data, removing reads that contained adapters or uncalled bases, had a mean Phred below 15, or lacked an exact match to the constant primer or identifier. High-quality paired reads were merged with COPE v1.2.5, and unique nucleotide sequences were defined as clonotypes. MiTCR v1.1 was used to align clonotypes to the IMGT TRBV, TRBD and TRBJ reference segments. Only V-J combinations with frequency above 0.0001, covering 99% to 99.2% of repertoires, were analysed. A TCS score was defined as the ratio between F50 (clonal expansion) and ExV (chaos), using BLOSUM62-based TCRdist between CDR3 peptides within each V-J. Welch's t-statistics and random forest reduced around 550 V-J features to roughly 13, which were used in a naive Bayes classifier (R e1071). The public reads were reprocessed in TCRdb via fastp at Q25 and MiXCR, keeping in-frame beta chains. Here each entry gathers all rows of one CDR3 protein and keeps the most common genes and DNA. These V and J calls rely on TCRdb rather than the paper's analysis. Here the sample has under 600,000 distinct CDR3 sequences; about a sixth occur a single time. The ten biggest clones cover around 3.3% of the sample.

This clonotype was found many times. The antigen it binds to is not known. Base qualities are not provided; no much larger clone lies one nucleotide away. Moderately to severely active disease, a Clinical Activity Score of at least 3, a NOSPECS grade of at least 4, and a duration under 3 months were present in ophthalmopathy patients. Any patient with an uncontrolled infection, another autoimmune disease, pregnancy or lactation was excluded. Diagnoses were based on clinical symptoms, serum thyroxine and TRAb, thyroid ultrasound and orbital computed tomography. PBMCs were separated from around 9.1 ml of fresh peripheral blood using Ficoll-Paque density gradient centrifugation. Total RNA was extracted using Trizol reagent, and RNA quality was assessed on an Agilent 2100 Bioanalyzer.

In this chain, TRBV28 is recombined with TRBJ2-1; 11 bases in the junction line up with TRBD2. Specimen: blood. The source is a woman aged 40 to 50 with Graves' ophthalmopathy. The CDR3 region has the sequence CASSSSGTSGYPKQFF. The nucleotide sequence reads as follows: TGTGCCAGCAGTTCCTCCGGGACTAGCGGTTACCCTAAGCAGTTCTTC.